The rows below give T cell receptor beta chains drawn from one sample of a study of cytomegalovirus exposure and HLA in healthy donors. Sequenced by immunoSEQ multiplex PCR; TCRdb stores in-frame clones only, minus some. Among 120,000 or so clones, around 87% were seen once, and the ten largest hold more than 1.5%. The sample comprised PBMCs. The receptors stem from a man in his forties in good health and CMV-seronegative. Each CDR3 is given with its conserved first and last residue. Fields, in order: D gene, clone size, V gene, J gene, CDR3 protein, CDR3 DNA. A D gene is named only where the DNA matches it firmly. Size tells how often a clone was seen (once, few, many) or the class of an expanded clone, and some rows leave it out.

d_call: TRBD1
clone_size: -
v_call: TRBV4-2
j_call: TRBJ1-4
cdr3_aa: CASRTDRKEKLFF
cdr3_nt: TGTGCCAGCAGAACGGACAGGAAAGAAAAACTGTTTTTT

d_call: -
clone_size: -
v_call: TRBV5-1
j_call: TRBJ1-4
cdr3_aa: CASSFTGTNEKLFF
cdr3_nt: TGCGCCAGCAGCTTCACAGGAACTAATGAAAAACTGTTTTTT

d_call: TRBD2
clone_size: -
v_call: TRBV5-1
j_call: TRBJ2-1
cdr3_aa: CASSWGPQGRGAGPGSEQFF
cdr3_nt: TGCGCCAGCAGCTGGGGCCCCCAAGGGAGGGGAGCGGGGCCAGGGAGTGAGCAGTTCTTC

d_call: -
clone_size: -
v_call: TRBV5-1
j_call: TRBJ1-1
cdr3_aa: CPSSSGEKQAFF
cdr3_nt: TGCCCCAGCAGCTCGGGAGAGAAACAAGCTTTCTTT

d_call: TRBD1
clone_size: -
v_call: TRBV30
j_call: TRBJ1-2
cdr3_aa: CAWAATGTDGYTF
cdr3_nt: TGTGCCTGGGCTGCAACCGGGACAGATGGCTACACCTTC

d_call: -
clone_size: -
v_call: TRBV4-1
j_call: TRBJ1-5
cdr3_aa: CASSQDEGGVNQPQHF
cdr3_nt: TGCGCCAGCAGCCAAGATGAAGGCGGCGTCAATCAGCCCCAGCATTTT

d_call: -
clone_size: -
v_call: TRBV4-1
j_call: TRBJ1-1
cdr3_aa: CASSQGPGALNAEAFF
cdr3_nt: TGCGCCAGCAGCCAAGGTCCAGGGGCCCTGAACGCTGAAGCTTTCTTT

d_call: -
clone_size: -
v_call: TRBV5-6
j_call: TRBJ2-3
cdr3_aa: CASSWVGRTQYF
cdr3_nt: TGTGCCAGCAGCTGGGTGGGGCGTACGCAGTATTTT

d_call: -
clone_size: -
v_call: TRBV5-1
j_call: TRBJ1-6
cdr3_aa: CASSLGRTDNNSPLHF
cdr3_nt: TGCGCCAGCAGCTTGGGGAGGACAGATAATAATTCACCCCTCCACTTT

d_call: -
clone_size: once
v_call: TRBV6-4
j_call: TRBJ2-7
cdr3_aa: CASSDSRRLLHEQYF
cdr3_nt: TGTGCCAGCAGTGACTCAAGACGACTCCTCCACGAGCAGTACTTC

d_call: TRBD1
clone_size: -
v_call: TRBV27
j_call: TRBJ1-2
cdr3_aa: CASSLTQGINGYTF
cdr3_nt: TGTGCCAGCAGTCTTACACAGGGGATCAATGGCTACACCTTC

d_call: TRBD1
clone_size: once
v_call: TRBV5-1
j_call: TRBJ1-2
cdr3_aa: CASSPQTGGNYGYTF
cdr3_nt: TGCGCCAGCAGCCCACAGACAGGGGGGAACTATGGCTACACCTTC

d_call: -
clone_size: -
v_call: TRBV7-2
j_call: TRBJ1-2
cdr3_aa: CASSLVGRINYGYTF
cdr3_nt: TGTGCCAGCAGCTTAGTGGGCAGGATTAACTATGGCTACACCTTC

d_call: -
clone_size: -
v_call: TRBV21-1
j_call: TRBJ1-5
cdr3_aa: CASSMLRDRGLTNQPQHF
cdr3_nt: TGTGCCAGCAGCATGCTAAGGGACAGGGGGTTGACGAATCAGCCCCAGCATTTT

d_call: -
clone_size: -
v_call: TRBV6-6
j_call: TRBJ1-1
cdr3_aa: CASSLEVSNTEAFF
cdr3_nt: TGTGCCAGCAGCCTCGAGGTTTCGAACACTGAAGCTTTCTTT

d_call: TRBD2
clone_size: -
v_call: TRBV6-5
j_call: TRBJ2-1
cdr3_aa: CASEPGRGKNEQFF
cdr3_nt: TGTGCCAGCGAGCCGGGGAGGGGTAAGAATGAGCAGTTCTTC

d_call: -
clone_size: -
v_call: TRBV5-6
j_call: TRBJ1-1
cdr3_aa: CASRHSGTPYTEAFF
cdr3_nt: TGTGCCAGCAGGCATTCCGGGACACCTTACACTGAAGCTTTCTTT

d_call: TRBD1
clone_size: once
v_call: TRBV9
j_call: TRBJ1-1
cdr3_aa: CASRDRNRGEAFF
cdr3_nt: TGTGCCAGCAGAGACAGAAACAGGGGCGAAGCTTTCTTT

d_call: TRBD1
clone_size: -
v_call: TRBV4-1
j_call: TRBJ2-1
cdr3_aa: CASGRGLYNEQFF
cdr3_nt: TGCGCCAGCGGCAGGGGGCTTTACAATGAGCAGTTCTTC

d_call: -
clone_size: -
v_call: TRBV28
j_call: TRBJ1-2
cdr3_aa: CASSFPAGFNYGYTF
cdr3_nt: TGTGCCAGCAGTTTTCCGGCAGGGTTCAACTATGGCTACACCTTC

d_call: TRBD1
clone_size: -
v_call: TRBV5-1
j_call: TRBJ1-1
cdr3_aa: CASSLGRQGRQGTEAFF
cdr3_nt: TGCGCCAGCAGCTTGGGGAGACAGGGCCGTCAAGGCACTGAAGCTTTCTTT

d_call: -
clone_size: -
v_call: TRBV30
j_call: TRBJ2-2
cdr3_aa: CACPQGRSTGELFF
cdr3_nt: TGTGCCTGTCCACAGGGAAGAAGCACCGGGGAGCTGTTTTTT

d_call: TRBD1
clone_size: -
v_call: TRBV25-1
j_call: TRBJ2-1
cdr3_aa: CASSEFGQGANEQFF
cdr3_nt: TGTGCCAGCAGTGAATTTGGACAGGGGGCGAATGAGCAGTTCTTC

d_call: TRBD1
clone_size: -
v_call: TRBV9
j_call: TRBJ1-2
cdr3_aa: CASEQGRGYGYTF
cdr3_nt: TGTGCCAGCGAACAGGGGAGAGGGTATGGCTACACCTTC

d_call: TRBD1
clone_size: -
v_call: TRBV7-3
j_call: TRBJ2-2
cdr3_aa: CASSPNWDRNTGELFF
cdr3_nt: TGTGCCAGCAGCCCGAACTGGGACAGGAACACCGGGGAGCTGTTTTTT

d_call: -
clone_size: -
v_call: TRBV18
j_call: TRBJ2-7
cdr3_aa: CASSPPGGKYEQYF
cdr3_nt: TGTGCCAGCTCACCTCCTGGGGGGAAGTACGAGCAGTACTTC

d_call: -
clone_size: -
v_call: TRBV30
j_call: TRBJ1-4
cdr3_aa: CAWSGEKLFF
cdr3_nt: TGTGCCTGGAGCGGTGAAAAACTGTTTTTT

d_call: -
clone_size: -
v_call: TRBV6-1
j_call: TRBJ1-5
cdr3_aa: CATNGAQPNQPQHF
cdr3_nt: TGTGCCACTAATGGGGCACAGCCCAATCAGCCCCAGCATTTT